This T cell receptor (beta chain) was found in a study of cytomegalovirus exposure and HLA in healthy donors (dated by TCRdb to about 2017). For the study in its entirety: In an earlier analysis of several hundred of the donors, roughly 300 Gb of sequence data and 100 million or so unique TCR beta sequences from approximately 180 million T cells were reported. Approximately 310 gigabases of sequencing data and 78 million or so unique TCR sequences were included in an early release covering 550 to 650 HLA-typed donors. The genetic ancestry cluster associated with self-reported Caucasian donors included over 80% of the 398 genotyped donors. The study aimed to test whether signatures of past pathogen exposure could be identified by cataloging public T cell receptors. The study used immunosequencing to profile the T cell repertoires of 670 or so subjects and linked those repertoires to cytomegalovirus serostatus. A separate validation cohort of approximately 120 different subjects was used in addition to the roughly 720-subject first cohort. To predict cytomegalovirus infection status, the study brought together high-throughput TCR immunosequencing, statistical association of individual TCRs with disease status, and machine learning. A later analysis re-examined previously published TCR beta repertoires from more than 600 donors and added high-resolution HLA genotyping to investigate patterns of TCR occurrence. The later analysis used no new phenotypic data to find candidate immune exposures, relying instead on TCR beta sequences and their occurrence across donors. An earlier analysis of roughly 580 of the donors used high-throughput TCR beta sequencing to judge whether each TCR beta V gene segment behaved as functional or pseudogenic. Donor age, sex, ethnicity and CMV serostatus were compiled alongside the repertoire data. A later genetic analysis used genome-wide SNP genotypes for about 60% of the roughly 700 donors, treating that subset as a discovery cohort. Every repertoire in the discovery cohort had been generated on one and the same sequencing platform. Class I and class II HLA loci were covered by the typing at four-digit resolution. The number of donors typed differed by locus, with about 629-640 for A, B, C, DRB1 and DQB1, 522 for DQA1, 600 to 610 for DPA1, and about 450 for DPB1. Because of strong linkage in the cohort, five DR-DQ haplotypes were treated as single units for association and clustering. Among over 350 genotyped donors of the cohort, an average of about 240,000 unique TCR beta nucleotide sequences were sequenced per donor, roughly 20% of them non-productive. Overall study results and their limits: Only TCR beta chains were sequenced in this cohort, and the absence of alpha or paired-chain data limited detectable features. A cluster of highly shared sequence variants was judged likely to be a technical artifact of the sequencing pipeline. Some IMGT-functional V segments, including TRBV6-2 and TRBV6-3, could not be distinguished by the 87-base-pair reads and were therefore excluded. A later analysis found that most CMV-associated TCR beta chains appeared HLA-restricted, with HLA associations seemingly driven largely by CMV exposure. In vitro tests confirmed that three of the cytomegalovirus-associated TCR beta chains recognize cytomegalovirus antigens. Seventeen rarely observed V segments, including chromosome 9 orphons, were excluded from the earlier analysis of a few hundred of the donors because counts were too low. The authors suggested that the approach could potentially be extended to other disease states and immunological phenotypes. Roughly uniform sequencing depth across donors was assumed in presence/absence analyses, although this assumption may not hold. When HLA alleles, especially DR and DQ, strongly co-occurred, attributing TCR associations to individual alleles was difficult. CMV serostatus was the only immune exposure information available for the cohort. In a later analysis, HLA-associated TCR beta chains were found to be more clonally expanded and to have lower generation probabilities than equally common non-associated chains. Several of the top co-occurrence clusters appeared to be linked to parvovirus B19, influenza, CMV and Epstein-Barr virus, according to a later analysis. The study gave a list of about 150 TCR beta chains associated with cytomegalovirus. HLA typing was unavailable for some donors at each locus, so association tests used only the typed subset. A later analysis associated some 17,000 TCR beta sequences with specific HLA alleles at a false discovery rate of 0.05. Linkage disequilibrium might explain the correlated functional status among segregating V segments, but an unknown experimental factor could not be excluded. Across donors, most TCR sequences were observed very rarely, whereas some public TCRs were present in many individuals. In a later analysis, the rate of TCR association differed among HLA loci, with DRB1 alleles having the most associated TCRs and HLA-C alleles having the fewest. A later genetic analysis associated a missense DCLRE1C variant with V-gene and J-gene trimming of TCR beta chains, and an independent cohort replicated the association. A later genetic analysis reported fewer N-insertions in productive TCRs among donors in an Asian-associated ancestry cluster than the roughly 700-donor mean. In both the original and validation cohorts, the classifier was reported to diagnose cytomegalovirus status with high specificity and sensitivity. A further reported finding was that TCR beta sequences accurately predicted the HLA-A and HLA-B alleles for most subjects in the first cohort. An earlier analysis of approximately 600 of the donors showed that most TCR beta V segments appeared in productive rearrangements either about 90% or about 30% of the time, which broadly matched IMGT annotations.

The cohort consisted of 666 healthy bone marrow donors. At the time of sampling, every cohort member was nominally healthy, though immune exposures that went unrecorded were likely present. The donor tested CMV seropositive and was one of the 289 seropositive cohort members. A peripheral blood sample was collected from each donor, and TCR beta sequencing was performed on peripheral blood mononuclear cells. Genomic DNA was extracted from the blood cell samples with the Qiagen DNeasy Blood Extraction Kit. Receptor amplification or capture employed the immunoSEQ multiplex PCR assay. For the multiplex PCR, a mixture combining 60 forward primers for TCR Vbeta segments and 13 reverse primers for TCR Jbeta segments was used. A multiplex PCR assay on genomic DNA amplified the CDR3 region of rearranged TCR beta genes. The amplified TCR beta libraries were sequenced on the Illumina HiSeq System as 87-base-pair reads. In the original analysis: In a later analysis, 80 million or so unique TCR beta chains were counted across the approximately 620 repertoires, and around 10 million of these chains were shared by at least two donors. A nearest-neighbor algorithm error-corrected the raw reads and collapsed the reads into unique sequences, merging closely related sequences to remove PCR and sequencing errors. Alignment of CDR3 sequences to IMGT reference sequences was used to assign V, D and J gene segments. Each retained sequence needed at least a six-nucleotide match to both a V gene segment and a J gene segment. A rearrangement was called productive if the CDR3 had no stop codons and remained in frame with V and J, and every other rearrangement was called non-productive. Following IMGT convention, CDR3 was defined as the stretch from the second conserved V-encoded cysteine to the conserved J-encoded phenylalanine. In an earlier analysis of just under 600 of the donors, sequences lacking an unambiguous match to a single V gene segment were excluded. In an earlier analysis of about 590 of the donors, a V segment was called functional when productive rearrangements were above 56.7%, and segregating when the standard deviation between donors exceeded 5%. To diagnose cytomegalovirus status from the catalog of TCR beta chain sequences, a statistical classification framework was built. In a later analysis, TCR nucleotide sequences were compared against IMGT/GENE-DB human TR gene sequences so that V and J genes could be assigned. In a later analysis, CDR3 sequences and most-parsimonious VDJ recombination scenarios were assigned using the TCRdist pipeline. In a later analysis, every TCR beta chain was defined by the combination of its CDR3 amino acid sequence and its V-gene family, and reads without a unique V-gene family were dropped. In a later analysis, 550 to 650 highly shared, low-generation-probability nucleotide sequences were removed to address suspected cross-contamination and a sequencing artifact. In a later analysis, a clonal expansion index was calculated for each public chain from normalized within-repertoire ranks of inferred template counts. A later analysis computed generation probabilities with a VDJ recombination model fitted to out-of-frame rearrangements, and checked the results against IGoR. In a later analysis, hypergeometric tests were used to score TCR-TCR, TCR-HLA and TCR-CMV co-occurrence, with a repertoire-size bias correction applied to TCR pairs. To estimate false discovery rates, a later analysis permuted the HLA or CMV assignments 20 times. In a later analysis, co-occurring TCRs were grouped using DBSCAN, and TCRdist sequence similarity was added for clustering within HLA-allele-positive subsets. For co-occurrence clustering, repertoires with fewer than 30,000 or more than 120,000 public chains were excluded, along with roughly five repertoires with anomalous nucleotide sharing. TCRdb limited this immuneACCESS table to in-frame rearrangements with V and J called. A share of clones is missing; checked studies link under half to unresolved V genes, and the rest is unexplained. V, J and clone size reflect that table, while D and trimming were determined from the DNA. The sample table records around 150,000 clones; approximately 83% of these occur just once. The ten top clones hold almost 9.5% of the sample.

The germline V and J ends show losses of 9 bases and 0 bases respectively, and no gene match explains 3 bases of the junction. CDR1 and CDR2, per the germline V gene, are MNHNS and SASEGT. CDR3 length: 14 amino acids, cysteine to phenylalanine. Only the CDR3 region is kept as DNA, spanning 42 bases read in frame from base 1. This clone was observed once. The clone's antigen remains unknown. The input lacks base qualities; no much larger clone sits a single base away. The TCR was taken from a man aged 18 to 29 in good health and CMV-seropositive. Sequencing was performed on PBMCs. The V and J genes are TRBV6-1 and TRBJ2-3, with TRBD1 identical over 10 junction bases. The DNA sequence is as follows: TGTGCCAGTCGGGACAGGGGTAGCACAGATACGCAGTATTTT. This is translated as CASRDRGSTDTQYF.